This is a list of T cell receptor beta chains from one sample in a study of T cells expressing NK-cell markers. TCRdb reprocessed the 5' RACE reads and keeps a single row for each CDR3 protein, giving no DNA. Its table lists about 390,000 distinct CDR3 sequences. Material for sequencing was blood T cells: a sorted CD56 or NKG2C T cell subset, CD4+ or CD8+ T cells, or bulk PBMC T cells (not recorded which). The receptors here all came from a woman in her forties or fifties in good health. The CDR3 runs from the conserved cysteine through the conserved F or W.

v_call,j_call,cdr3_length,cdr3_aa
TRBV5-5,TRBJ2-1,15,CASSWDGTANNEQFF
TRBV11-2,TRBJ2-3,15,CASSLGTGGRDTQYF
TRBV7-9,TRBJ2-3,14,CATLAGGNTDTQYF
TRBV2,TRBJ2-5,17,CASTPTVVAGGQETQYF
TRBV4-1,TRBJ2-3,12,CASSHVGDTQYF
TRBV5-1,TRBJ1-4,17,CASSLRLLGQGNEKLFF
TRBV4-1,TRBJ1-2,15,CASSRVDSGNGGYTF
TRBV5-6,TRBJ2-5,14,CASSVTGAQETQYF
TRBV29-1,TRBJ2-1,18,CSVFTQGLAGGYYNEQFF
TRBV5-1,TRBJ1-1,14,CASSLTRMNTEAFF
TRBV11-3,TRBJ2-5,14,CASSHEDREETQYF
TRBV5-1,TRBJ2-3,15,CASRELAGGPDTQYF
TRBV12-3/TRBV12-4,TRBJ2-7,15,CASKKVGTGYHEQYF
TRBV12-2,TRBJ2-7,17,CASRLVGGRNIFYEQYF
TRBV7-9,TRBJ1-1,15,CASSPAKEGNTEAFF
TRBV11-2,TRBJ2-1,17,CASRQTLRLAGGHEQFF
TRBV6-1,TRBJ2-3,13,CNSGTIETDTQYF
TRBV20-1,TRBJ1-1,14,CSARGGRINTEAFF
TRBV5-1,TRBJ2-3,14,CASSLAVTSDTQYF
TRBV29-1,TRBJ1-1,14,CSVEAPPQDTEAFF
TRBV4-1,TRBJ2-2,17,CASSQTRRGLNTGELFF
TRBV6-2/TRBV6-3,TRBJ1-5,16,CASSPTGGGGNQPQHF
TRBV6-5,TRBJ2-7,14,CASIAAGGSYEQYF
TRBV25-1,TRBJ2-5,14,CASASGRPQETQYF
TRBV20-1,TRBJ1-1,14,CSARDWQGITEAFF
TRBV20-1,TRBJ2-3,15,CSGAAFSGYTDTQYF
TRBV5-1,TRBJ2-6,17,CASSLPGQSSGANVLTF
TRBV3-1,TRBJ2-2,16,CASSQRGPRRTGELFF
TRBV7-3,TRBJ1-1,15,CASSSHPGGNTEAFF
TRBV6-1,TRBJ1-2,14,CASSEAGRGYGYTF
TRBV20-1,TRBJ2-3,19,CSAARLAGGSSLSADTQYF
TRBV6-2/TRBV6-3,TRBJ2-4,17,CATFPTGRGRLKNIQYF
TRBV6-4,TRBJ2-1,15,CASSVGAERYNEQFF
TRBV7-6,TRBJ2-2,16,CASSSPSGKNTGELFF
TRBV7-8,TRBJ2-5,14,CASLTTWDQETQYF
TRBV4-2,TRBJ2-7,16,CASSQDLSGRSYEQYF
TRBV5-1,TRBJ2-1,15,CASSLDLSSYNEQFF
TRBV12-3/TRBV12-4,TRBJ2-5,13,CASSLNQVGTQYF
TRBV30,TRBJ2-3,12,CASGTGADTQYF
TRBV7-2,TRBJ2-5,14,CASSPGRVGETQYF
TRBV20-1,TRBJ1-6,14,CSASSGGSVSPLHF
TRBV5-1,TRBJ2-1,14,CASSLGMGGAEQFF
TRBV12-3/TRBV12-4,TRBJ2-4,15,CASSFGAAGANIQYF
TRBV30,TRBJ1-1,12,CAWREGQGASFF
TRBV20-1,TRBJ2-1,16,CSASAGYSGRSDEQFF